Below are 25 T cell receptor beta chains sequenced from a single sample in a study of blood T cell repertoires in COVID-19. Using immunoSEQ multiplex PCR, the repertoire was profiled, and TCRdb retains in-frame clones only, with some absent. The sample holds 190,000 or so clones, roughly 88% seen once. The sequencing sample was made of peripheral blood. The receptors here all came from a woman in her 30s with acute or convalescent COVID-19.

The rearrangement uses TRBV10-3 and TRBJ2-4; a weak D match, TRBD1 (5 bases). Trimming pared 2 bases from V and 9 bases from J, leaving 11 bases between. The CDR3 is 13 residues long. Germline values: CDR1 ENHRY, CDR2 SYGVKD. The CDR3 protein is CAISELSQGIQYF. Here the CDR3 DNA reads TGTGCCATCAGTGAGCTCTCCCAGGGCATTCAGTACTTC.

The chain links TRBV6-6 to TRBJ2-1, with TRBD2 matching over 11 bases. Germline V gives CDR1 MNHNY, CDR2 SVGAGI (reference sequence). J lost 9 bases, V lost 5 bases, and 9 bases had no gene match. The CDR3 is made up of 15 amino acids. The CDR3: CASSRLAGGSGEQFF. In DNA, the CDR3 is TGTGCCAGCAGTCGCCTAGCGGGAGGTAGTGGTGAGCAGTTCTTC.

The chain uses TRBV3-1 (or the pseudogene TRBV3-2) and TRBJ2-5, with TRBD1 identical over 7 bases. The ends lost 7 bases at V and 5 bases at J; junction bases unmatched: 19. Germline-derived CDR1 and CDR2 are LGHDT and YNNKEL (reference sequence). The CDR3 loop spans 17 amino acids. The CDR3 here is CASNHLDPKQGPETQYF. CDR3 sequence (DNA): TGTGCCAGCAACCACCTGGATCCTAAACAGGGGCCTGAGACCCAGTACTTC.

V usage is TRBV28 and J usage is TRBJ2-1; D is undetermined. This CDR3 region has 12 residues. V was shortened by 2 bases and J by 7 bases, with 6 bases between the two germline ends. In germline, CDR1 is MDHEN, CDR2 SYDVKM. Here the CDR3 DNA reads TGTGCCAGCAGTTTAACCCGGAATGAGCAGTTCTTC. This gives the protein CASSLTRNEQFF.

CDR3 loop: CASSLATGAGEQYF. CDR3 DNA sequence: TGTGCCAGCAGCTTAGCCACAGGGGCGGGCGAGCAGTACTTC. This rearrangement joins TRBV11-2 to TRBJ2-7; the match to TRBD1 covers 7 bases. The CDR3 loop spans 14 amino acids. The V segment lost 1 base and the J segment 6 bases; nucleotides outside the gene matches: 6. Germline V CDR1 and CDR2: SGHAT, FQNNGV.

This clone appeared a few times. Other DNA variants within this sample encode the same CDR3. This chain uses TRBV28 with TRBJ2-5; D is ambiguous. From germline, CDR1 is MDHEN and CDR2 SYDVKM. V lost 5 bases, J lost 3 bases, and 7 bases lay in between. The CDR3 spans 12 residues. The CDR3 protein is CASSRVEETQYF. The DNA for the CDR3 is TGTGCCAGCAGTAGAGTTGAAGAGACCCAGTACTTC.

The chain carries TRBV24-1 and TRBJ2-3; 7 bases line up with TRBD1. The CDR3 contains 14 residues. The V and J ends lost 10 bases and 3 bases, in that order; junction bases with no gene match: 9. Germline CDR1 reads KGHDR; CDR2 reads SFDVKD. CDR3 amino acids: CATGAGGHTDTQYF. CDR3 nucleotides: TGTGCCACTGGGGCAGGGGGTCATACAGATACGCAGTATTTT.

V is TRBV6-5 and J is TRBJ1-1; possible D gene TRBD1, 5 bases. The germline V and J ends were trimmed by 0 bases and 8 bases, with 13 bases remaining between them. The CDR3 spans 14 residues. Germline-derived CDR1 and CDR2 are MNHEY and SVGAGI. The CDR3 reads CASSYSGGMREAFF. The CDR3, as DNA: TGTGCCAGCAGTTACTCGGGGGGGATGAGAGAAGCTTTCTTT.

The CDR3 DNA follows: TGCGCCAGCAACCGGGACATGGGGGAAAAACTGTTTTTT. It yields the protein CASNRDMGEKLFF. This sequence joins TRBV10-2 and TRBJ1-4, with D possibly being TRBD1 (6 bases). This CDR3 has 13 residues. CDR1 is WSHSY and CDR2 is SAAADI in the germline V gene. Trimming shortened V by 7 bases and J by 8 bases, and 14 bases separated the two germline ends.

The chain employs TRBV19 and TRBJ1-1, with a possible D match to TRBD1 (6 bases). Germline assignment: CDR1 LNHDA and CDR2 SQIVND (reference sequence). The V and J ends lost 5 bases and 4 bases respectively, with 23 bases between them. The CDR3 extends over 17 amino acids. The CDR3 coding sequence is TGTGCCAGTAGTCGACCGCTAGGGACAACGTTTAGCACTGAAGCTTTCTTT. The encoded protein is CASSRPLGTTFSTEAFF.

The chain employs TRBV6-5 and TRBJ2-2, with TRBD1 identical over 9 bases. J was trimmed by 8 bases and V by 6 bases; bases with no gene match: 10. The germline CDR1 and CDR2 sequences are MNHEY and SVGAGI. This CDR3 has 15 residues. CDR3 protein: CASRPGQGKTGELFF. The CDR3 nucleotides are TGTGCCAGCAGACCGGGACAGGGAAAAACAGGGGAGCTGTTTTTT.

The chain uses TRBV15 and TRBJ1-3; D is uncertain. The V gene lost 3 bases and the J gene lost 7 bases, with 10 bases spanning the gap. The CDR3 has 13 amino acids. CDR1 LNHNV and CDR2 YYDKDF come from the germline V gene (reference sequence). CDR3 residues: CATSSGLENTIYF. CDR3 coding DNA: TGTGCCACCAGCAGTGGCCTAGAGAACACCATATATTTT.

V and J are TRBV5-6 and TRBJ1-2, with TRBD1 identical over 7 bases. CDR3 length equals 13 residues. The J segment lost 9 bases and the V segment lost 4 bases, leaving 9 bases of the junction unmatched. Looked up from germline, CDR1 is SGHDT and CDR2 is YYEEEE. CDR3 sequence: CASSGDSALRYTF. The CDR3 DNA sequence: TGTGCCAGCAGCGGGGACAGCGCCCTCCGCTACACCTTC.

Note on this clone: In the same sample, other DNA sequences code for this CDR3. The chain recombines TRBV9 with TRBJ2-5, with D possibly TRBD2 on 7 matching bases. CDR1 SGDLS and CDR2 YYNGEE come from the germline V gene. CDR3 length: 13 amino acids. Trimming shortened V by 0 bases and J by 7 bases, and 10 bases separated the two germline ends. CDR3 DNA sequence: TGTGCCAGCAGCGTAGAGGGGGAGGGGACCCAGTACTTC. This sequence encodes CASSVEGEGTQYF. The entire variable domain, with the rest obtained from reference TRBV9 and TRBJ2-5, is as follows: DSGVTQTPKHLITATGQRVTLRCSPRSGDLSVYWYQQSLDQGLQFLIQYYNGEERAKGNILERFSAQQFPDLHSELNLSSLELGDSALYFCASSVEGEGTQYFGPGTRLLVL.

This clone was recorded only once. The chain is built from TRBV19 and TRBJ2-1; D is perhaps TRBD2 (5 bases). The CDR3 length is 15 residues. CDR1 is LNHDA, CDR2 SQIVND, per germline (reference sequence). The ends were cut back, 1 base at V and 3 bases at J, with 10 bases in the middle. CDR3 region: CASSIVGVGYNEQFF. The CDR3 DNA follows: TGTGCCAGTAGTATAGTGGGAGTCGGCTACAATGAGCAGTTCTTC.

The chain has TRBV6-1 and TRBJ1-3, with D perhaps TRBD1 (5 bases). The V and J ends lost 2 bases and 7 bases respectively, with 21 bases between them. This CDR3 contains 17 residues. CDR1 is MNHNS and CDR2 is SASEGT in the germline V gene. The chain's CDR3 is CASSEYYGGGSLNTIYF. The CDR3 coding sequence is TGTGCCAGCAGTGAATATTACGGGGGAGGTTCGCTGAACACCATATATTTT.

The rearrangement uses TRBV11-2 and TRBJ2-3, with 11 bases fitting TRBD2. Germline V gives CDR1 SGHAT, CDR2 FQNNGV. The trim removed 4 bases at V and 0 bases at J, leaving 3 bases unmatched. The CDR3 covers 16 residues. The CDR3 spells CASSYTSGGSTDTQYF. The DNA for the CDR3 is TGTGCCAGCAGCTATACTAGCGGGGGTAGCACAGATACGCAGTATTTT.

As to this clone: A junction end diverges from the germline sequence, so it may reflect a read error. The chain employs TRBV18 and TRBJ2-3; D may be TRBD1 or TRBD2 (5 bases each). This CDR3 region has 16 residues. From germline, CDR1 is KGHSH and CDR2 LQKENI. CDR3 coding DNA: TGTGCCAGCTTACCACAGGAGGCATTGAGCACAGATACGCAGTATTTT. Its protein is CASLPQEALSTDTQYF.

This chain joins TRBV6-6 and TRBJ2-1; D may be TRBD2 (5 bases). CDR3 length: 13 residues. The germline V gene has CDR1 MNHNY and CDR2 SVGAGI (reference sequence). Trimming removed 3 bases at V and 9 bases at J, with 12 bases between. The CDR3 protein is CASSYMLTTEQFF. CDR3 nucleotide sequence: TGTGCCAGCAGTTATATGTTGACTACTGAGCAGTTCTTC.

V gene TRBV30 combines with J gene TRBJ1-5; D remains ambiguous. CDR1 is GTSNPN, CDR2 SVGIG, per germline (reference sequence). With 0 bases removed from V and 2 bases from J, the gap between germline ends came to 5 bases. This CDR3 has 13 residues. CDR3 protein: CAWSVPGNQPQHF. The CDR3 DNA reads TGTGCCTGGAGTGTACCAGGCAATCAGCCCCAGCATTTT. Full variable domain (rest looked up from reference TRBV30 and TRBJ1-5): SQTIHQWPATLVQPVGSPLSLECTVEGTSNPNLYWYRQAAGRGLQLLFYSVGIGQISSEVPQNLSASRPQDRQFILSSKKLLLSDSGFYLCAWSVPGNQPQHFGDGTRLSIL.

The rearrangement uses TRBV7-2 and TRBJ2-1, with D possibly TRBD2 on 6 matching bases. Germline V gene sequence: CDR1 SGHTA, CDR2 FQGNSA. The CDR3 is 15 residues long. Deletions cut 1 base from V and 3 bases from J, with 10 bases between. The CDR3 sequence: CASSLEAGRYNEQFF. Here the CDR3 DNA reads TGTGCCAGCAGCTTAGAAGCGGGCCGCTACAATGAGCAGTTCTTC. The whole variable domain, filled in from reference TRBV7-2 and TRBJ2-1, reads GAGVSQSPSNKVTEKGKDVELRCDPISGHTALYWYRQSLGQGLEFLIYFQGNSAPDKSGLPSDRFSAERTGGSVSTLTIQRTQQEDSAVYLCASSLEAGRYNEQFFGPGTRLTVL.

The rearrangement uses TRBV19 and TRBJ2-1; D is unclear. In germline, CDR1 is LNHDA, CDR2 SQIVND (reference sequence). The CDR3 is 16 amino acids. Between the trimmed V and J ends, which lost 5 bases and 7 bases, there was a span of 21 bases. The CDR3 nucleotides are TGTGCCAGTAGTTCGTCAACTGAGCCAACTTTAAATGAGCAGTTCTTC. This encodes CASSSSTEPTLNEQFF.

V is TRBV6-1 and J is TRBJ1-1; 9 nucleotides agree with TRBD1. This CDR3 has 16 residues. Germline V gives CDR1 MNHNS, CDR2 SASEGT. V lost 3 bases and J lost 3; bases outside the gene matches: 8. CDR3 nucleotides: TGTGCCAGCAGTGACGGACGACAGGGGGTAGACACTGAAGCTTTCTTT. Amino acids: CASSDGRQGVDTEAFF.

This chain links TRBV7-6 with TRBJ2-1; maybe TRBD2 (6 bases). V dropped 2 bases and J dropped 5 bases, with 13 bases sitting between them. CDR3 length: 15 amino acids. Germline-derived CDR1 and CDR2 are SGHVS and FNYEAQ. The CDR3 loop reads CASSLSLGLNNEQFF. The CDR3 DNA sequence: TGTGCCAGCAGCTTAAGTTTAGGACTAAACAATGAGCAGTTCTTC.

The chain couples TRBV5-5 to TRBJ2-7; D not resolved. The germline gives CDR1 SGHKS, CDR2 YYEKEE (reference sequence). The V end was cut by 2 bases, the J end by 4 bases, with 10 bases between. The CDR3 contains 13 residues. This CDR3 reads CASSLTETYEQYF. For the CDR3, the DNA is TGTGCCAGCAGCTTAACGGAGACTTACGAGCAGTACTTC.